These 29 T cell receptor beta chains came from one sample sequenced in a study of blood T cell repertoires in COVID-19. Repertoires were generated with immunoSEQ multiplex PCR, while TCRdb's copy carries only in-frame clones and drops some. The table shows around 310,000 clones, with over 70% occurring only once. Sample: PBMCs or T cells enriched from blood (not recorded which). These receptors were taken from a man aged 25 to 40 who had recovered from COVID-19.

CDR3 nucleotides: TGTGCCAGCAGTTACTCTGCAACTAGCGCGCGCTACGAGCAGTACTTC. It is translated as CASSYSATSARYEQYF. V gene TRBV6-6 combines with J gene TRBJ2-7; 7 nucleotides line up with TRBD2. This CDR3 contains 16 residues. Trimming removed 0 bases from V and 3 bases from J; junction bases left unmatched: 8. Germline-derived CDR1 and CDR2 are MNHNY and SVGAGI (reference sequence).

The V gene is TRBV5-5, the J gene TRBJ2-2; 8 bases match TRBD1. CDR1 is SGHKS, CDR2 YYEKEE, per germline (reference sequence). The CDR3 spans 17 residues. V gave up 0 bases and J gave up 5 bases; unmatched junction bases: 9. CDR3: CASSLAPGQDLTGELFF. CDR3 DNA: TGTGCCAGCAGCTTGGCCCCGGGACAGGACCTAACCGGGGAGCTGTTTTTT.

This clone was detected only once. This chain connects TRBV3-1 (or the pseudogene TRBV3-2) to TRBJ1-6; D is possibly TRBD1 (5 bases). Trimming left V 0 bases short and J 4 bases short, with 7 bases between. CDR1 is LGHDT and CDR2 is YNNKEL in the germline V gene (reference sequence). The CDR3 has 15 residues. CDR3 sequence reads: CASSQEGAYNSPLHF. CDR3 bases: TGTGCCAGCAGCCAAGAAGGGGCGTATAATTCACCCCTCCACTTT.

This sequence joins TRBV12-3 or TRBV12-4 and TRBJ2-7; D gene ambiguous. This CDR3 comprises 12 residues. V lost 7 bases and J lost 4, with 11 bases in between. Written as DNA, the CDR3 is TGTGCCAGCAACCAAGGAGCGTACGAGCAGTACTTC. It specifies CASNQGAYEQYF.

V is TRBV5-1 and J is TRBJ2-7; TRBD1 aligns across 12 bases. CDR1 SGHRS and CDR2 YFSETQ come from the germline V gene. The CDR3 totals 14 residues. Germline trimming cut 4 bases from V and 6 bases from J; bases unmatched to any gene: 5. Here the CDR3 reads CASSPGQGASEQYF. In DNA, the CDR3 is TGCGCCAGCAGCCCGGGACAGGGGGCTTCCGAGCAGTACTTC.

V and J are TRBV5-4 and TRBJ1-2, with TRBD1 matching over 9 bases. This CDR3 is 15 amino acids long. The ends lost 0 bases at V and 2 bases at J; junction bases unmatched: 2. Germline V gene sequence: CDR1 SGHNT, CDR2 YYREEE (reference sequence). CDR3 amino acids: CASSLGQGGNYGYTF. In DNA form, the CDR3 reads TGTGCCAGCAGCTTGGGACAGGGGGGCAACTATGGCTACACCTTC.

This clone has a handful of counts. V is TRBV2 and J is TRBJ2-7; D remains ambiguous. Deletions cut 7 bases from V and 3 bases from J, with 22 bases between. Germline CDR1 is SNHLY and CDR2 is FYNNEI. The CDR3 consists of 16 residues. The CDR3 is CASTKGVLTLSYEQYF. DNA of the CDR3: TGTGCCAGCACCAAAGGAGTACTTACCTTAAGCTACGAGCAGTACTTC.

The gene calls are TRBV29-1 and TRBJ1-1, with 8 bases aligning to TRBD1. Germline V gene lookup returns CDR1 SQVTM and CDR2 ANQGSEA. Unmatched junction bases numbered 7, after V lost 4 bases and J lost 0 bases. This CDR3 has 15 residues. The CDR3 DNA is TGCAGCGTTGGTTTGGACAGGGCGATGAACACTGAAGCTTTCTTT. This sequence encodes CSVGLDRAMNTEAFF.

This chain joins TRBV9 and TRBJ2-1, with TRBD2 matching 11 bases. Germline lookup yields CDR1 SGDLS and CDR2 YYNGEE. The CDR3 totals 17 residues. With V trimmed by 0 bases and J by 8 bases, 10 bases remained unmatched. In DNA, the CDR3 is TGTGCCAGCAGCGTAGCTATAGCTAGCGGGGGGCAGGATGAGCAGTTCTTC. The encoded protein is CASSVAIASGGQDEQFF.

The chain employs TRBV6-2 or TRBV6-3 and TRBJ1-1; 7 bases align to TRBD1. The CDR3 is made up of 12 amino acids. V shed 6 bases and J 7 bases; nucleotides not matched to a gene: 5. Looked up from germline, CDR1 is MNHEY and CDR2 is SVGEGT. The CDR3 coding sequence is TGTGCCAGCAGCCGACGGACAGGTGAAGCTTTCTTT. It specifies CASSRRTGEAFF.

This clone is a singleton in its sample. Germline and junction disagree at one end, which may indicate a read error. V usage is TRBV19 and J usage is TRBJ1-2; D gene ambiguous. The CDR3 is 14 residues long. The V gene's germline CDR1 is LNHDA and CDR2 SQIVND (reference sequence). The CDR3 region has the DNA TGTGCCAGTAGCATAGACCGAGCTAACTATGGCTACACCTTC. Residues: CASSIDRANYGYTF.

The rearrangement uses TRBV18 and TRBJ2-2, with TRBD2 matching 8 bases. V trimming: 3 bases; J trimming: 5 bases; junction bases outside the gene matches: 2. Looked up from germline, CDR1 is KGHSH and CDR2 is LQKENI. This CDR3 is built from 14 residues. The CDR3 here is CASSPLAGTGELFF. The CDR3 DNA reads TGTGCCAGCTCACCGCTAGCGGGTACCGGGGAGCTGTTTTTT.

The chain is built from TRBV6-5 and TRBJ1-5; TRBD1 matches 7 bases. Trimming cost V 8 bases and J 3 bases; bases outside gene matches: 7. Germline V gene data show CDR1 as MNHEY and CDR2 as SVGAGI. The CDR3 has 14 amino acids. The CDR3 spells CASRQGETNQPQHF. DNA for the CDR3: TGTGCCAGCCGACAGGGTGAAACCAATCAGCCCCAGCATTTT.

The chain combines TRBV9 with TRBJ2-7; D might be TRBD1 (5 bases). The V gene's germline CDR1 is SGDLS and CDR2 YYNGEE. V lost 0 bases and J lost 0, with 10 bases in between. The CDR3 runs 15 residues. The CDR3 loop reads CASSVGQGYSYEQYF. The CDR3 nucleotides are TGTGCCAGCAGCGTAGGGCAGGGCTACTCCTACGAGCAGTACTTC.

This clone was seen only once. The V gene is TRBV19, the J gene TRBJ2-7, with 7 nucleotides matching TRBD1. J lost 0 bases, V lost 5 bases, and 10 bases had no gene match. The CDR3 loop spans 16 amino acids. In germline, CDR1 is LNHDA, CDR2 SQIVND (reference sequence). Here the CDR3 reads CASSATGTVSSYEQYF. CDR3 DNA sequence: TGTGCCAGTAGTGCGACCGGGACAGTGAGCTCCTACGAGCAGTACTTC.

The chain employs TRBV27 and TRBJ2-1; TRBD1 matches at 8 bases. The CDR3 loop spans 15 amino acids. The germline V gene encodes CDR1 MNHEY and CDR2 SMNVEV (reference sequence). With 6 bases clipped from V and 6 bases from J, the junction kept 10 bases outside the gene matches. CDR3 protein: CASSLQGVMANEQFF. For the CDR3, the DNA is TGTGCCAGCAGCTTACAGGGGGTAATGGCCAATGAGCAGTTCTTC.

CDR3 sequence (DNA): TGTGCCAGCAGTTCTATCCTGGCGGTAACGAACACCGGGGAGCTGTTTTTT. It translates to CASSSILAVTNTGELFF. This rearrangement joins TRBV27 to TRBJ2-2; D is ambiguous. The germline V gene has CDR1 MNHEY and CDR2 SMNVEV (reference sequence). V was clipped by 4 bases and J by 0 bases, with 15 bases between them. CDR3 length equals 17 residues.

This chain uses TRBV10-3 with TRBJ1-1, with D perhaps matching TRBD1 (6 bases). Trimming cost V 10 bases and J 5 bases, with 17 bases left between them. Germline CDR1 reads ENHRY; CDR2 reads SYGVKD. The CDR3 runs 13 residues. This CDR3 is CANSRGGETEAFF. The CDR3 region has the DNA TGTGCCAACTCCCGAGGGGGAGAGACTGAAGCTTTCTTT.

The rearrangement uses TRBV10-1 and TRBJ2-1; 7 bases align to TRBD1. The germline CDR1 and CDR2 sequences are WNHNN and SYGVQD (reference sequence). CDR3 size: 14 residues. V lost 3 bases, J lost 5 bases, and 4 bases stayed unmatched. CDR3 in DNA: TGCGCCAGCAGTGACAGGGGGTTTAACAATGAGCAGTTCTTC. Translated, it gives CASSDRGFNNEQFF.

This clone was seen a single time. This chain links TRBV7-9 with TRBJ2-1; TRBD1 agrees at 9 bases. CDR1 is SEHNR, CDR2 FQNEAQ, per germline (reference sequence). J lost 3 bases, V lost 3 bases, and 3 bases had no gene match. The CDR3 loop spans 15 amino acids. CDR3 in amino acids: CASSFWTGDYNEQFF. The CDR3 region has the DNA TGTGCCAGCAGCTTCTGGACAGGGGACTACAATGAGCAGTTCTTC.

The gene calls are TRBV24-1 and TRBJ2-7; 9 nucleotides match TRBD1. With 3 bases clipped from V and 3 bases from J, the junction kept 5 bases outside the gene matches. In germline, CDR1 is KGHDR, CDR2 SFDVKD. The CDR3 contains 15 residues. The CDR3 nucleotides are TGTGCCACCAGTGATCCCGGGACAGGGTACTACGAGCAGTACTTC. Its protein is CATSDPGTGYYEQYF.

The J gene is TRBJ1-6, the V gene TRBV9; D is undetermined. The germline CDR1 and CDR2 sequences are SGDLS and YYNGEE. The V end lost 3 bases, the J end lost 7 bases, and 8 bases lay between the germline ends. This CDR3 comprises 13 residues. CDR3 amino acids: CASSASQNSPLHF. As DNA, the CDR3 is TGTGCCAGCAGCGCGTCCCAGAATTCACCCCTCCACTTT. Full variable domain (remainder filled in from reference TRBV9 and TRBJ1-6): DSGVTQTPKHLITATGQRVTLRCSPRSGDLSVYWYQQSLDQGLQFLIQYYNGEERAKGNILERFSAQQFPDLHSELNLSSLELGDSALYFCASSASQNSPLHFGNGTRLTVT.

The chain has TRBV6-1 and TRBJ2-7; 12 nucleotides agree with TRBD2. Looked up from germline, CDR1 is MNHNS and CDR2 is SASEGT. The CDR3 length is 15 residues. The V and J ends lost 0 bases and 6 bases, in that order; junction bases with no gene match: 3. The CDR3 coding sequence is TGTGCCAGCAGTGAAGCTCTAGCGGGGGGGCGCGAGCAGTACTTC. Amino acids: CASSEALAGGREQYF.

This clone occurred a few times. The chain couples TRBV27 to TRBJ1-4; D unclear. The V gene lost 2 bases and the J gene lost 3 bases, with 13 bases spanning the gap. Per the germline V gene, CDR1 is MNHEY and CDR2 is SMNVEV (reference sequence). The length of the CDR3 is 16 residues. The CDR3: CASSLVGVLANEKLFF. The DNA of the CDR3 is TGTGCCAGCAGTTTAGTCGGGGTGTTGGCTAATGAAAAACTGTTTTTT. Full variable domain (rest looked up from reference TRBV27 and TRBJ1-4): EAQVTQNPRYLITVTGKKLTVTCSQNMNHEYMSWYRQDPGLGLRQIYYSMNVEVTDKGDVPEGYKVSRKEKRNFPLILESPSPNQTSLYFCASSLVGVLANEKLFFGSGTQLSVL.

The chain links TRBV9 to TRBJ1-4, with no clear D. Germline V gene lookup returns CDR1 SGDLS and CDR2 YYNGEE. V was trimmed by 4 bases and J by 10 bases, leaving 14 bases between them. The CDR3 consists of 13 residues. As DNA, the CDR3 is TGTGCCAGCAGCCTATCGAGCGCGGGAAAACTGTTTTTT. Encoded protein: CASSLSSAGKLFF.

This sequence joins TRBV7-6 and TRBJ2-7; TRBD1 matches at 8 bases. CDR1 SGHVS and CDR2 FNYEAQ come from the germline V gene. J gave up 7 bases and V 1 base, and 3 bases lay outside the gene matches. The CDR3 totals 13 residues. In nucleotides, the CDR3 is TGTGCCAGCAGCTTAGGGTACAGGGGGGAGCAGTACTTC. Translation gives CASSLGYRGEQYF.

A few counts support this clone. The chain has TRBV3-1 (or the pseudogene TRBV3-2) and TRBJ1-6, with 9 bases fitting TRBD1. Trimming removed 4 bases from V and 10 bases from J; junction bases left unmatched: 8. Germline V lookup: CDR1 LGHDT, CDR2 YNNKEL (reference sequence). The CDR3 runs to 15 residues. CDR3 residues: CASSPITGGGSPLHF. The CDR3 DNA follows: TGTGCCAGCAGCCCAATCACAGGGGGCGGCTCACCCCTCCACTTT.

The chain recombines TRBV11-2 with TRBJ1-1, with D tentatively TRBD1 (5 bases). The CDR3 is 14 residues long. From germline, CDR1 is SGHAT and CDR2 FQNNGV. Trimming removed 5 bases at V and 5 bases at J, with 15 bases between. The CDR3 loop reads CASSPRQQNTEAFF. The DNA for the CDR3 is TGTGCCAGCAGCCCCAGACAGCAGAATACTGAAGCTTTCTTT.

The DNA for the CDR3 is TGTGCCAGCATCCGGGGACAGGGGAGCACAGATACGCAGTATTTT. Amino acid sequence: CASIRGQGSTDTQYF. The chain combines TRBV2 with TRBJ2-3, with 10 bases that match TRBD1. Germline V gene data show CDR1 as SNHLY and CDR2 as FYNNEI. V lost 7 bases, J lost 0 bases, and 4 bases stayed unmatched. The length of the CDR3 is 15 residues.